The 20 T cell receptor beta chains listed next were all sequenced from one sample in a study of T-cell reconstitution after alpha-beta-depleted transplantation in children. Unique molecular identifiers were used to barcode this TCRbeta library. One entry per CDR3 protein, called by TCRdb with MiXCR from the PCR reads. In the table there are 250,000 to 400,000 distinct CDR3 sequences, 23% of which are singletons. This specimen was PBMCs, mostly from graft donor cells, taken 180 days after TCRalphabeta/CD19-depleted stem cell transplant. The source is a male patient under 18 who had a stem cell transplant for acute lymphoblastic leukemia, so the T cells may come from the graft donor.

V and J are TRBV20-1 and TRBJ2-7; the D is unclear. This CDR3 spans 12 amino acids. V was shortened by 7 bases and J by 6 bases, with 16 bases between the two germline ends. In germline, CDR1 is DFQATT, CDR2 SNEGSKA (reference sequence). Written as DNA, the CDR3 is TGCAGTGTTGCCCCTATCTACGGCGAGCAGTACTTC. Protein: CSVAPIYGEQYF.

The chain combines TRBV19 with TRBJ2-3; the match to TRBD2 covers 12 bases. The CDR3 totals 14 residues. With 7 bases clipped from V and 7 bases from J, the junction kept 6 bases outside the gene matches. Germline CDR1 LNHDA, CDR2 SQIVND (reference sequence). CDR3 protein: CASKGLAGSYTQYF. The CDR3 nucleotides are TGTGCCAGTAAAGGACTAGCGGGATCGTATACGCAGTATTTT. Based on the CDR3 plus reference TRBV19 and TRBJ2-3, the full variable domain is DGGITQSPKYLFRKEGQNVTLSCEQNLNHDAMYWYRQDPGQGLRLIYYSQIVNDFQKGDIAEGYSVSREKKESFPLTVTSAQKNPTAFYLCASKGLAGSYTQYFGPGTRLTVL.

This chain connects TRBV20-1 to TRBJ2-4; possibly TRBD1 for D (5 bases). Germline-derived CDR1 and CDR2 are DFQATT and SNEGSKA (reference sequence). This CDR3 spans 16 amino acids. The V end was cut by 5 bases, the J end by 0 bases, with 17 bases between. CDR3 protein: CSAGWTLQLAKNIQYF. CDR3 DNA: TGCAGTGCTGGATGGACATTGCAACTAGCCAAAAACATTCAGTACTTC.

The CDR3 sequence: CASSISGRGSSNTGELFF. CDR3 in DNA: TGCGCCAGCAGCATTAGCGGGAGAGGGTCTTCGAACACCGGGGAGCTGTTTTTT. The rearrangement links TRBV5-1 to TRBJ2-2; 9 bases agree with TRBD2. Per the germline V gene, CDR1 is SGHRS and CDR2 is YFSETQ. The V gene end was trimmed by 4 bases and the J gene end by 0 bases; junction bases not matched to a gene: 10. The CDR3 length is 18 residues.

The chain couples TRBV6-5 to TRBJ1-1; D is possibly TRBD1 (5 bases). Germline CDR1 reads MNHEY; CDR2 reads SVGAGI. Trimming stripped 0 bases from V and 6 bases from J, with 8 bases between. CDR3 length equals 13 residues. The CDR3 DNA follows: TGTGCCAGCAGTTACTCGGGACCACCTGAAGCTTTCTTT. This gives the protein CASSYSGPPEAFF.

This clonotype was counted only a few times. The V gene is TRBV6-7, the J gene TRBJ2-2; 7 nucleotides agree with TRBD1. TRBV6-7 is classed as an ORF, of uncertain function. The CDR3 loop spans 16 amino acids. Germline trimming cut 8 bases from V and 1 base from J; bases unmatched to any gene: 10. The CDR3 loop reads CASEGSRTGNTGELFF. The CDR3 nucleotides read TGTGCCAGCGAGGGCTCTAGGACAGGGAACACCGGGGAGCTGTTTTTT.

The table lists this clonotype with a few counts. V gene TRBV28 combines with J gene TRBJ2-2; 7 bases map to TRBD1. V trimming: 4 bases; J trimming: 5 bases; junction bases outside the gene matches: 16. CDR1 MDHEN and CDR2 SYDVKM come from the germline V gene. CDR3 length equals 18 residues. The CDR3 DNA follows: TGTGCCAGCAGTTCCCGAAAGACAGGGAGATTTATGACCGGGGAGCTGTTTTTT. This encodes CASSSRKTGRFMTGELFF. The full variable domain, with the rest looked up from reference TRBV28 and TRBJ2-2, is DVKVTQSSRYLVKRTGEKVFLECVQDMDHENMFWYRQDPGLGLRLIYFSYDVKMKEKGDIPEGYSVSREKKERFSLILESASTNQTSMYLCASSSRKTGRFMTGELFFGEGSRLTVL.

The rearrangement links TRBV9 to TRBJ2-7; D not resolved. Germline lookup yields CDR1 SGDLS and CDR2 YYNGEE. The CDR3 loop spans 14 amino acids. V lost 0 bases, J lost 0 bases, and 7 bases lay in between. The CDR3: CASSVDGSSYEQYF. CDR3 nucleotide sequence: TGTGCCAGCAGCGTAGACGGTAGCTCCTACGAGCAGTACTTC. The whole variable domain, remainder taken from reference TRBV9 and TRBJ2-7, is DSGVTQTPKHLITATGQRVTLRCSPRSGDLSVYWYQQSLDQGLQFLIQYYNGEERAKGNILERFSAQQFPDLHSELNLSSLELGDSALYFCASSVDGSSYEQYFGPGTRLTVT.

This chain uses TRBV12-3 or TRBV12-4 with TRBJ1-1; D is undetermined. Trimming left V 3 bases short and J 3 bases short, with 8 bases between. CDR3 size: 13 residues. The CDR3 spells CASSFGPYTEAFF. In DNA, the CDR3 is TGTGCCAGCAGTTTTGGTCCATACACTGAAGCTTTCTTT.

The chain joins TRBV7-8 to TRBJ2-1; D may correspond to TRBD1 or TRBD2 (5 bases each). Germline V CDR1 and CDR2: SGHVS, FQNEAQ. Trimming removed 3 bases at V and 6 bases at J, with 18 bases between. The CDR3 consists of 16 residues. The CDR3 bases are TGTGCCAGCAGCTTGTGGATAGGGACGACGCCCAATGAGCAGTTCTTC. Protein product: CASSLWIGTTPNEQFF.

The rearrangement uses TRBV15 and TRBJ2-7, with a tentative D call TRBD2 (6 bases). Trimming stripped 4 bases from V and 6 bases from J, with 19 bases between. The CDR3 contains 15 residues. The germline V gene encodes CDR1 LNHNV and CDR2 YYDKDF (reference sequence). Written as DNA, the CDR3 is TGTGCCACCAGCACCTTCGGGACTCCAAGCACCGAGCAGTACTTC. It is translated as CATSTFGTPSTEQYF. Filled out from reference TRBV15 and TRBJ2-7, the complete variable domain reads DAMVIQNPRYQVTQFGKPVTLSCSQTLNHNVMYWYQQKSSQAPKLLFHYYDKDFNNEADTPDNFQSRRPNTSFCFLDIRSPGLGDTAMYLCATSTFGTPSTEQYFGPGTRLTVT.

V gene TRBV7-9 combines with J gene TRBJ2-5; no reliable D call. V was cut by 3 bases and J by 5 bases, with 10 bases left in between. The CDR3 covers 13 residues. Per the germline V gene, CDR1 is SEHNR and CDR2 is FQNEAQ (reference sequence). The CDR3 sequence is CASSLIEVETQYF. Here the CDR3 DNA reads TGTGCCAGCAGCTTGATAGAGGTGGAGACCCAGTACTTC.

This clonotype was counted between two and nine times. The CDR3 loop is CASSTRLAQYF. In DNA form, the CDR3 reads TGTGCCAGTAGTACCCGGTTGGCGCAGTATTTT. The chain links TRBV19 to TRBJ2-3; D unclear. V lost 4 bases, J lost 10 bases, and 9 bases lay in between. CDR1 and CDR2 from the germline V gene are LNHDA and SQIVND (reference sequence). This CDR3 is 11 amino acids long. The full variable domain, completed using reference TRBV19 and TRBJ2-3, is DGGITQSPKYLFRKEGQNVTLSCEQNLNHDAMYWYRQDPGQGLRLIYYSQIVNDFQKGDIAEGYSVSREKKESFPLTVTSAQKNPTAFYLCASSTRLAQYFGPGTRLTVL.

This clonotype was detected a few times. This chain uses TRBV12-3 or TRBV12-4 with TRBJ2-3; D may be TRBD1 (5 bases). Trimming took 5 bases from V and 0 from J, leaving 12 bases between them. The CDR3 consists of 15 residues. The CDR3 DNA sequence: TGTGCCAGCAGTCAACAGGCCTCTAGCACAGATACGCAGTATTTT. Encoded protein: CASSQQASSTDTQYF.

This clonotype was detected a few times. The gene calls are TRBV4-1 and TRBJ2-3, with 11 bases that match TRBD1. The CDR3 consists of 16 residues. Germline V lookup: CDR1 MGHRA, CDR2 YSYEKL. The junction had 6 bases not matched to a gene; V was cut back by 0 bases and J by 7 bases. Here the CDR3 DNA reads TGCGCCAGCAGCCAAGACCCGGGACAGGGGGTATATACGCAGTATTTT. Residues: CASSQDPGQGVYTQYF.

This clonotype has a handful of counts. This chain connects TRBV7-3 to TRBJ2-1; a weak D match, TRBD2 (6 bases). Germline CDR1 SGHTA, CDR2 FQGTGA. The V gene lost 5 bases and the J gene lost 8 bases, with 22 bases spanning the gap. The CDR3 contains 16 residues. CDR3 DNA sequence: TGTGCCAGCAGCCCCTGGGCTAGCGCGAGGGACGATGAGCAGTTCTTC. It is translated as CASSPWASARDDEQFF. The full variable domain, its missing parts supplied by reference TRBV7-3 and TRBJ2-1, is GAGVSQTPSNKVTEKGKYVELRCDPISGHTALYWYRQSLGQGPEFLIYFQGTGAADDSGLPNDRFFAVRPEGSVSTLKIQRTERGDSAVYLCASSPWASARDDEQFFGPGTRLTVL.

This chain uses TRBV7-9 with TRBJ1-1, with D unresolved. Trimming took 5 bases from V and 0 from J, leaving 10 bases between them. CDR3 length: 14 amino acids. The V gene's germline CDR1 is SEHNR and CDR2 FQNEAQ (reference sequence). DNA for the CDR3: TGTGCCAGCAGCCTGAGGGTGGTGAACACTGAAGCTTTCTTT. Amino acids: CASSLRVVNTEAFF.

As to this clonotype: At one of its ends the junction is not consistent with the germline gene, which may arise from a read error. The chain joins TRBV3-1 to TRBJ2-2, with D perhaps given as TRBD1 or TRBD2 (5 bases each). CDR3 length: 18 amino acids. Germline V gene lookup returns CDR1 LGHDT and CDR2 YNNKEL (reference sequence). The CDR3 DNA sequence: TGTGCCTGCAGCCAGGCCCTGGGGGTGACCGAGAACACCGGGGAGCTGTTTTTT. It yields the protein CACSQALGVTENTGELFF.

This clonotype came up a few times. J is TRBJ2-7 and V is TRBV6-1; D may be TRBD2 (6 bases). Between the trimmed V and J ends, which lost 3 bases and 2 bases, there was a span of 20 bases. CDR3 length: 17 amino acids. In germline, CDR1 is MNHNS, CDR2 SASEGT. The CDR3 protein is CASSEVTYPGDTYEQYF. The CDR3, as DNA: TGTGCCAGCAGTGAGGTCACTTATCCGGGAGACACCTACGAGCAGTACTTC.

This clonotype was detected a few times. The CDR3, as DNA: TGTGCCAGCTCACCACCGATACCTTCCAATGGCTACACCTTC. It is translated as CASSPPIPSNGYTF. This chain connects TRBV18 to TRBJ1-2; D is unresolved. Trimming shortened V by 0 bases and J by 6 bases, and 11 bases separated the two germline ends. The CDR3 consists of 14 residues. Looked up from germline, CDR1 is KGHSH and CDR2 is LQKENI.